The rows below give T cell receptor beta chains drawn from one sample of a study of beta chain features in type 1 diabetes. Using immunoSEQ multiplex PCR, the repertoire was profiled, and TCRdb retains in-frame clones only, with some absent. The sample has 200,000 to 250,000 clones; about 30% are singletons. The specimen was central memory CD4+ T cells from blood. The receptors here all came from a man aged 30-40 years in good health. Each CDR3 is given without its conserved first and last residue.

V	CDR3
TRBV5-1	ASSLEDSSYEQY
TRBV5-1	ASSWDGNSGANVLT
TRBV7-9	ASSPGAAEAKNIQY
TRBV7-2	ASSSPQENIQY
TRBV2	ASRSTPGHNEQF
TRBV28	ASTTREDGYT
TRBV19	ASSRNTGELF
TRBV7-9	ASSFTGSSYEQY
TRBV4-1	ASSNSDGRETQY
TRBV7-9	ASSESGSRNEQY
TRBV7-2	ASSLGTGVGYEQY
TRBV7-2	ASSLEVASGAYEQY
TRBV30	AWSMRDEAF
TRBV2	ASSRDRVQSPLH
TRBV16	ASSRDRDYGYT
TRBV28	ASRARSADGYT
TRBV5-1	ASSLEMTGSTEAF
TRBV5-1	ASSLGRGTQETQY
TRBV4-1	ASSQGYVAGVGNEQF
TRBV11-2	ASSLEEGETQY
TRBV30	AWSVGGPSGQY
TRBV29-1	SVAHGWGRTPQETQY
TRBV27	ASSLNRPSTDTQY
TRBV6-6	ASSYSDGGANQPQH
TRBV15	ATSREGSSVGDTQY
TRBV11-2	ASQSGLGAGALHEQF
TRBV11-2	ASSLDTRIISTDTQY
TRBV5-4	ASSTLAEGTDTQY
TRBV5-4	ASSVRGAEEGYT
TRBV5-1	ASSLNDGGGTDTQY
TRBV30	AWTTYNEQF
TRBV4-3	ASSQPGNTEAF
TRBV30	AWSAGGNQPQH
TRBV11-2	ASSLGRLAGGGRNEQF
TRBV30	AWKGTMSGELF
TRBV19	ASSFGTNRPEQF
TRBV29-1	SVGGQALGTQY
TRBV19	ASSPGQGAWQPQH
TRBV6-6	ASNSYTEAF
TRBV30	AWQDRDGTYEQY
TRBV7-9	ASSLTSPSDTQY
TRBV7-9	ASTLTGEQF
TRBV29-1	SVGTGGINEQY
TRBV5-4	ASSLAFEVRVGYT
TRBV9	ASSVGPSGNYEQF
TRBV9	ASSVGWGGQETQY
TRBV15	ATSRDSGYEQY
TRBV7-9	ASSFLPGQGANEQF
TRBV19	ASSSGPNNEQF
TRBV6-4	ASSVESIGYEQY
TRBV19	ASSIDSGTRFFH
TRBV25-1	ASSRDEAETQY
TRBV4-3	ASSQDLRGGDTQY
TRBV28	ASSLLGSDTQY
TRBV11-2	ASSLGQLTDTQY
TRBV4-1	ASSLGQGGFTDTQY
TRBV10-1	ASSVAGGGAEAF